This T cell receptor (beta chain) was captured in a study of blood T cell repertoires in COVID-19. The overall study: COVID-19 samples from acute and convalescent phases originated in the United States, Italy and Spain. From T cells, B-cell-depleted T cells, or PBMCs came the material, which was cDNA or gDNA.

Per the study methods: Reference gene primer amplification gave estimated nucleated cell counts. Some clones are missing from TCRdb's copy, which holds only in-frame ones; the method was immunoSEQ multiplex PCR. V, J and clone size reflect that table, while D and trimming were determined from the DNA. The data hold 200,000 to 300,000 clones, with about 90% observed a single time. Germline-derived CDR1 and CDR2 are MGHRA and YSYEKL. V dropped 2 bases and J dropped 0; count of bases not matched to a gene: 5. CDR3 length equals 17 residues. The chain carries TRBV4-1 and TRBJ2-1; 9 bases agree with TRBD2. Sequencing was done on a sample of peripheral blood. The receptor comes from a woman between 35 and 50 years old with acute or convalescent COVID-19. The CDR3 DNA is TGCGCCAGCAGCCAACAAAGCGGGGGGTACTCCTACAATGAGCAGTTCTTC. It codes for CASSQQSGGYSYNEQFF.